This T cell receptor beta chain emerged from a study of T cell responses to AZD1222 COVID-19 vaccine. Study observations and caveats: CD4 TCRs covered the whole spike, strongest at regions 160-218 and 743-854. Repertoires were sampled only after the peak T cell response. Baseline testing showed seropositivity in only five or six AZD1222 recipients.

V was trimmed by 2 bases and J by 11 bases, leaving 10 bases between them. The CDR3 covers 12 residues. CDR1 and CDR2 (germline): MDHEN, SYDVKM. TCRdb's copy holds only in-frame clones and misses some; the assay was immunoSEQ multiplex PCR. The table records 95,000 to 110,000 clones, approximately 86% of them present only once. With respect to this clone: Its target is unknown.

This chain connects TRBV28 to TRBJ2-1; D remains unclear. The sequencing here drew on peripheral blood, taken on day 0 of AZD1222 vaccination. This receptor was identified in an adult in good health. In nucleotides, the CDR3 is TGTGCCAGCAGTTTAAGGAGTGGAAAGCAGTTCTTC. This gives the protein CASSLRSGKQFF.